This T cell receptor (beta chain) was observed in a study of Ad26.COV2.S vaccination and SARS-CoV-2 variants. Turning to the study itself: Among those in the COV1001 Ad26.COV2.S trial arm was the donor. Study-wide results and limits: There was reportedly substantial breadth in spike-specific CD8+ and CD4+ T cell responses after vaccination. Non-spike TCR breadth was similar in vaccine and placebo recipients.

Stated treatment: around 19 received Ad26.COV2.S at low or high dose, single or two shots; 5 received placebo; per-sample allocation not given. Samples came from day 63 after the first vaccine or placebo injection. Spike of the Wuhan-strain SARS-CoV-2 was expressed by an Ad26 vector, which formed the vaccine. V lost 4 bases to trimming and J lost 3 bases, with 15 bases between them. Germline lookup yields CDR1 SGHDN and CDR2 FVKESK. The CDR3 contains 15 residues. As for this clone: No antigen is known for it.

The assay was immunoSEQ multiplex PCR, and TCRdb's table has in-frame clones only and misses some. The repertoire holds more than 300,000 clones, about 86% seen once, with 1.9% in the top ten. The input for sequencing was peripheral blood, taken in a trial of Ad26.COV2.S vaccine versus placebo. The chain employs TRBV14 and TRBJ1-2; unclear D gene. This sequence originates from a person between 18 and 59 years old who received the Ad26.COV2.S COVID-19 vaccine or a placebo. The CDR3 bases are TGTGCCAGCAGCCTCCAACAGCCCGGGCACTATGGCTACACCTTC. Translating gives CASSLQQPGHYGYTF. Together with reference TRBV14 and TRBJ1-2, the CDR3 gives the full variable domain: EAGVTQFPSHSVIEKGQTVTLRCDPISGHDNLYWYRRVMGKEIKFLLHFVKESKQDESGMPNNRFLAERTGGTYSTLKVQPAELEDSGVYFCASSLQQPGHYGYTFGSGTRLTVV.